The rows below give T cell receptor beta chains drawn from one sample of a study of patients and donors after allogeneic stem cell transplantation. TCRdb ran MiXCR on the RT-PCR reads and lists one entry per CDR3 protein. Counted here are approximately 170,000 distinct CDR3 sequences, about a quarter occurring once; the ten biggest clones make up about 24%. The source material was blood, either unsorted or a sorted T cell fraction (not recorded which). Receptors originate from a human donor who was either an allogeneic HSCT recipient or a stem cell or donor lymphocyte infusion donor (not recorded which). It is not recorded whose cells these are; they may come from a transplant donor. Both conserved end residues are trimmed from each CDR3.

J,V,CDR3
TRBJ1-1,TRBV14,ASSQGLSTEAF
TRBJ2-7,TRBV7-3,ASSTSGTSTEQY
TRBJ2-6,TRBV10-3,AISEWDRDSGANVLT
TRBJ2-1,TRBV20-1,SAPKAESSGNNEQF
TRBJ2-2,TRBV24-1,ATSDSGRATGELF
TRBJ2-3,TRBV29-1,SVEDSFTDTQY
TRBJ2-3,TRBV4-2,ASSPPEGQRSTDTQY
TRBJ2-1,TRBV6-2/TRBV6-3,ASSGPPSRNEQF
TRBJ2-2,TRBV9,ASSAAGTRSTGELF
TRBJ2-7,TRBV20-1,SARVGQGRLYEQY
TRBJ2-1,TRBV10-3,AIMTESYNEQF
TRBJ2-2,TRBV12-3/TRBV12-4,ASTIQPTGELF
TRBJ1-1,TRBV7-8,ASSSYREDTEAF
TRBJ2-1,TRBV29-1,SVPPGLAVNEQF
TRBJ1-1,TRBV5-1,ASSLDRTGVTEAF
TRBJ2-5,TRBV10-3,AISEDRGQETQY
TRBJ1-6,TRBV5-1,ASSPGGLGSYNSPLH
TRBJ1-2,TRBV25-1,ASSELGQGHGYT
TRBJ1-5,TRBV7-9,ASSLGTGGPQPQH
TRBJ1-6,TRBV12-3/TRBV12-4,ASSSFRLSYNSPLH
TRBJ2-5,TRBV10-3,AISRDRDIQETQY
TRBJ1-1,TRBV29-1,SVEPRGTEAF
TRBJ1-2,TRBV12-3/TRBV12-4,ATGGSITNYGYT
TRBJ2-7,TRBV7-9,ASSPEGAYEQY
TRBJ2-2,TRBV4-2,ASSHQASTTNTGELF
TRBJ1-4,TRBV2,ASSVTAGKNEKLF
TRBJ2-7,TRBV5-1,ASSLEGYLPGDEQY
TRBJ2-2,TRBV24-1,ATSDFLAGANTGELF
TRBJ2-3,TRBV4-3,ASSQPTSGGPSPQY
TRBJ2-3,TRBV5-4,ASRRDSGTDTQY
TRBJ1-1,TRBV7-3,ASSQDRNTEAF
TRBJ1-2,TRBV15,ATSRPTGNYGYT
TRBJ2-5,TRBV15,ATSRKRSSGETQY
TRBJ2-1,TRBV5-1,ASSLVGPPYNEQF
TRBJ2-7,TRBV6-6,ASSYLESSYEQY
TRBJ2-1,TRBV28,ASSSPGTSVGYNEQF
TRBJ2-3,TRBV12-3/TRBV12-4,ASRESGSTDTQY
TRBJ1-2,TRBV6-6,ASSRRDREEYGYT
TRBJ1-1,TRBV7-3,ASSLTHGGTEAF
TRBJ2-1,TRBV11-2,ASSLVGDGGHNEQF
TRBJ2-5,TRBV7-2,ASRPGPQGTQY
TRBJ2-5,TRBV5-1,ASSLEGVETQY
TRBJ1-2,TRBV5-1,ASSSNYRGGFYGYT
TRBJ1-6,TRBV10-3,AISAAGTGNSPLH
TRBJ1-5,TRBV12-3/TRBV12-4,ASSLVGRSNQPQH
TRBJ2-1,TRBV11-2,ASSLLAGTSSNEQF
TRBJ2-3,TRBV30,AWRQMGHTDTQY
TRBJ2-2,TRBV5-6,ASSPKGADLRTGELF
TRBJ1-6,TRBV13,ASSNQGTGNSPLH
TRBJ1-6,TRBV20-1,SAPGGQGSSPLH